These 19 T cell receptor beta chains were sequenced from one sample in a study of T cells after yellow fever vaccination. A single record per CDR3 protein comes from TCRdb applying MiXCR to the 5' RACE reads. The profile covers about 320,000 distinct CDR3 sequences, with roughly 4.3% appearing a single time and just under 20% taken by the ten largest. The sample here was PBMCs, taken 15 days after the yellow fever booster vaccination. Receptor source: a young man who received the YFV17D yellow fever vaccine.

This clonotype was counted many times. The chain uses TRBV20-1 and TRBJ2-3, with a weak D call TRBD2 (5 bases). Germline V CDR1 and CDR2: DFQATT, SNEGSKA (reference sequence). This CDR3 region has 15 residues. The V and J ends lost 0 bases and 2 bases respectively, with 12 bases between them. Written as DNA, the CDR3 is TGCAGTGCTAGAGATTGGCTAGCCGACACAGATACGCAGTATTTT. Protein product: CSARDWLADTDTQYF.

Ten or more counts support this clonotype. The chain links TRBV25-1 to TRBJ1-2; no definite D call. The CDR3 consists of 13 residues. The germline V gene has CDR1 MGHDK and CDR2 SYGVNS. Trimming shortened V by 6 bases and J by 6 bases, and 14 bases separated the two germline ends. The DNA of the CDR3 is TGTGCCAGCAGCCTAGCTGGAGGTGATGGCTACACCTTC. Its protein product is CASSLAGGDGYTF.

In this sample, this clonotype turned up a few times. The V call is TRBV7-2, the J call TRBJ2-3; maybe TRBD2 (6 bases). The CDR3 runs 14 residues. Germline V gives CDR1 SGHTA, CDR2 FQGNSA. The ends were cut back, 5 bases at V and 2 bases at J, with 11 bases in the middle. The CDR3 loop is CASSPGLITDTQYF. In DNA, the CDR3 is TGTGCCAGCAGCCCGGGACTGATCACAGATACGCAGTATTTT.

This clonotype was found many times. The V and J genes are TRBV10-3 and TRBJ2-3; D remains ambiguous. Between the trimmed V and J ends, which lost 8 bases and 4 bases, there was a span of 4 bases. The V gene's germline CDR1 is ENHRY and CDR2 SYGVKD. The CDR3 length is 10 residues. The CDR3 loop reads CAIGADTQYF. Here the CDR3 DNA reads TGTGCCATCGGGGCAGATACGCAGTATTTT.

This clonotype was picked up a small number of times. The rearrangement uses TRBV4-3 and TRBJ1-2; 8 bases line up with TRBD1. In germline, CDR1 is LGHNA, CDR2 YSLEER. V shed 5 bases, J shed 4 bases, and the junction held 12 bases outside the gene matches. The CDR3 has 16 amino acids. This CDR3 reads CASSASDRGALYGYTF. The CDR3 DNA reads TGCGCCAGCAGCGCGAGCGACAGGGGCGCTCTCTATGGCTACACCTTC.

This clonotype showed up many times. The genes are TRBV20-1 and TRBJ1-5, with TRBD1 matching 10 bases. Germline-derived CDR1 and CDR2 are DFQATT and SNEGSKA (reference sequence). The junction had 8 bases not matched to a gene; V was cut back by 1 base and J by 5 bases. This CDR3 is 16 amino acids long. The chain's CDR3 is CSARGGDRGRYQPQHF. The CDR3 nucleotides are TGCAGTGCTAGAGGGGGGGACAGGGGAAGGTATCAGCCCCAGCATTTT.

This clonotype was detected many times. At one of its ends the junction is not consistent with the germline gene, which may arise from a read error. The chain recombines TRBV3-1 with TRBJ1-1, with 7 bases aligning to TRBD1. Germline V gives CDR1 LGHDT, CDR2 YNNKEL (reference sequence). This CDR3 is built from 14 residues. This CDR3 is CASSQAGGNTEAFF. CDR3 in DNA: TGCGCCAGCAGCCAAGCAGGGGGGAACACTGAAGCTTTCTTT.

This sequence joins TRBV7-9 and TRBJ1-2; D unclear. Trimming removed 0 bases from V and 6 bases from J, with 14 bases in between. Germline V CDR1 and CDR2: SEHNR, FQNEAQ (reference sequence). The CDR3 extends over 15 amino acids. DNA for the CDR3: TGTGCCAGCAGCTTAGCGGGTCGGAATTATAATGGCTACACCTTC. This translates into CASSLAGRNYNGYTF.

The V gene is TRBV20-1, the J gene TRBJ2-3; 7 bases map to TRBD2. The CDR3 totals 15 residues. The V and J ends lost 2 bases and 3 bases, in that order; junction bases with no gene match: 8. Germline values: CDR1 DFQATT, CDR2 SNEGSKA (reference sequence). The CDR3 DNA follows: TGCAGTGCTAGATACGTCCGGGGAGGGACAGATACGCAGTATTTT. As protein: CSARYVRGGTDTQYF.

This clonotype showed up just a few times. The rearrangement uses TRBV6-2 or TRBV6-3 and TRBJ1-1; D gene unclear. CDR3 length: 14 residues. In germline, CDR1 is MNHEY, CDR2 SVGEGT. V was cut by 6 bases and J by 3 bases, with 14 bases left in between. This chain's CDR3 is CASSRTGWDTEAFF. The CDR3 DNA sequence: TGTGCCAGCAGCAGGACCGGTTGGGACACTGAAGCTTTCTTT.

Ten or more counts support this clonotype. The CDR3 nucleotides read TGTGCCAGTAGTAAGACTAGCGGCTCCTACAATGAGCAGTTCTTC. Translation gives CASSKTSGSYNEQFF. This chain connects TRBV19 to TRBJ2-1; 9 bases map to TRBD2. In germline, CDR1 is LNHDA, CDR2 SQIVND (reference sequence). V gave up 4 bases and J gave up 0 bases; unmatched junction bases: 1. The CDR3 is 15 amino acids.

This clonotype was counted many times. The gene calls are TRBV4-1 and TRBJ2-1, with TRBD1 identical over 8 bases. The CDR3 consists of 16 residues. V gave up 0 bases and J gave up 4 bases; unmatched junction bases: 5. Looked up from germline, CDR1 is MGHRA and CDR2 is YSYEKL. CDR3 sequence (DNA): TGCGCCAGCAGCCAAGAGTGGACAGGGTCTTACAATGAGCAGTTCTTC. It encodes CASSQEWTGSYNEQFF.

This clonotype has more than one count but fewer than ten. CDR3 region: CSADDRDNYGYTF. As DNA, the CDR3 is TGCAGTGCTGATGACAGGGATAACTATGGCTACACCTTC. V usage is TRBV20-1 and J usage is TRBJ1-2; TRBD1 agrees at 7 bases. With V trimmed by 5 bases and J by 1 base, 4 bases remained unmatched. The CDR3 contains 13 residues. Germline assignment: CDR1 DFQATT and CDR2 SNEGSKA (reference sequence).

This clonotype was observed many times. This sequence joins TRBV20-1 and TRBJ2-3; tentative D call: TRBD2 (5 bases). V lost 1 base and J lost 3, with 11 bases in between. The CDR3 loop spans 14 amino acids. The germline gives CDR1 DFQATT, CDR2 SNEGSKA (reference sequence). The CDR3 here is CSARGPSGTDTQYF. CDR3 sequence (DNA): TGCAGTGCTAGAGGTCCCAGCGGAACAGATACGCAGTATTTT.

The sample holds many counts of this clonotype. This sequence joins TRBV6-1 and TRBJ1-4; D unresolved. The germline V and J ends were trimmed by 3 bases and 2 bases, with 7 bases remaining between them. There are 14 residues in the CDR3. CDR1 and CDR2 from the germline V gene are MNHNS and SASEGT. The CDR3 protein is CASSEGVTNEKLFF. The CDR3 region has the DNA TGTGCCAGCAGTGAGGGTGTCACTAATGAAAAACTGTTTTTT.

This clonotype was detected ten times or more. This rearrangement joins TRBV20-1 to TRBJ2-7, with 12 bases fitting TRBD2. J lost 0 bases, V lost 5 bases, and 8 bases had no gene match. This CDR3 region has 16 residues. Germline assignment: CDR1 DFQATT and CDR2 SNEGSKA (reference sequence). CDR3 DNA: TGCAGTGCTCGTCCACGACTAGCGGGGGCCTCCTACGAGCAGTACGTC. It is translated as CSARPRLAGASYEQYV.

In this sample, this clonotype turned up many times. CDR3 nucleotide sequence: TGTGCCAGCAGTTACGGACAGGTCATCGCTAACTATGGCTACACCTTC. This gives the protein CASSYGQVIANYGYTF. V gene TRBV6-2 or TRBV6-3 combines with J gene TRBJ1-2, with 7 bases fitting TRBD1. After removal of 2 bases from V and 0 bases from J, the junction contained 6 bases not matched to a gene. There are 16 residues in the CDR3. CDR1 is MNHEY and CDR2 is SVGEGT in the germline V gene.

The gene calls are TRBV29-1 and TRBJ2-1; tentative D call: TRBD1 (7 bases). The CDR3 spans 13 residues. Trimming removed 1 base from V and 7 bases from J, with 11 bases in between. Germline values: CDR1 SQVTM, CDR2 ANQGSEA. CDR3 coding DNA: TGCAGCGTTGAAGCGACAGGGACTAATGAGCAGTTCTTC. Amino acid sequence: CSVEATGTNEQFF.

This clonotype was detected only a few times. This chain uses TRBV4-3 with TRBJ2-3, with 11 bases that match TRBD2. CDR3 size: 16 residues. Germline CDR1 reads LGHNA; CDR2 reads YSLEER. V lost 0 bases to trimming and J lost 1 base; unmatched junction nucleotides: 0. The CDR3: CASSQDSGGGTDTQYF. In DNA, the CDR3 is TGCGCCAGCAGCCAAGATAGCGGGGGGGGCACAGATACGCAGTATTTT.